These T cell receptor beta chains were read from a single sample in a study of early T cells in non-severe SARS-CoV-2 infection. One entry per CDR3 protein results from TCRdb running MiXCR on the 5' RACE reads. The sample holds 50,000 to 70,000 distinct CDR3 sequences, 7.7% seen once. The sample consisted of whole blood. Source of these receptors: an adult who was a healthcare worker with PCR-confirmed SARS-CoV-2 infection or an uninfected control (not recorded which). Both conserved end residues are part of each CDR3. The order of the fields is D gene, V gene, J gene, clone size, CDR3 DNA, CDR3 protein. The D gene is left open where the match is weak. Clone size appears in some rows only: once, few, many, or a class for an expanded clone.

D gene: TRBD2; V gene: TRBV4-1; J gene: TRBJ2-1; clone size: NA; CDR3 DNA: TGCGCCAGCAGCCAACCATTACCGGGACTAGCGGGAGTTCCTCCTACAGCCAATGAGCAGTTCTTC; CDR3 protein: CASSQPLPGLAGVPPTANEQFF
D gene: NA; V gene: TRBV12-5; J gene: TRBJ2-1; clone size: NA; CDR3 DNA: TGTGCTAGTGGGGGCGGGGCAATGGCCTACAATGAGCAGTTCTTC; CDR3 protein: CASGGGAMAYNEQFF
D gene: NA; V gene: TRBV7-2; J gene: TRBJ1-2; clone size: few; CDR3 DNA: TGTGCCAGCAGCTTACAGGGAACTACTAACTATGGCTACACCTTC; CDR3 protein: CASSLQGTTNYGYTF
D gene: TRBD1; V gene: TRBV5-1; J gene: TRBJ2-3; clone size: many; CDR3 DNA: TGCGCCAGCAGCCGAGGGACAGGGAGAGATACGCAGTATTTT; CDR3 protein: CASSRGTGRDTQYF
D gene: TRBD1; V gene: TRBV29-1; J gene: TRBJ2-7; clone size: many; CDR3 DNA: TGCAGCGTGGGGGGGACAGGGGCCTCCTACGAGCAGTACTTC; CDR3 protein: CSVGGTGASYEQYF
D gene: NA; V gene: TRBV20-1; J gene: TRBJ2-7; clone size: NA; CDR3 DNA: TGCAGTAGGGGAACGGGGGCCTACGAGCAGTACTTC; CDR3 protein: CSRGTGAYEQYF
D gene: NA; V gene: TRBV19; J gene: TRBJ1-5; clone size: few; CDR3 DNA: TGTGCCAGTAGTACAGGGATTCAGCCCCAGCATTTT; CDR3 protein: CASSTGIQPQHF
D gene: TRBD2; V gene: TRBV5-1; J gene: TRBJ2-3; clone size: NA; CDR3 DNA: TGCGCCAGCAGCTTTGGCGGGAGAAGCACAGATACGCAGTATTTT; CDR3 protein: CASSFGGRSTDTQYF
D gene: TRBD2; V gene: TRBV7-2; J gene: TRBJ2-5; clone size: many; CDR3 DNA: TGTGCCAGCAGCTTAAGGTTTCTAGCGGGACAAGAGACCCAGTACTTC; CDR3 protein: CASSLRFLAGQETQYF
D gene: NA; V gene: TRBV6-2/TRBV6-3; J gene: TRBJ2-3; clone size: once; CDR3 DNA: TGTGCCAGCAGTTACGAGCGGCTGAGCACAGATACGCAGTATTTT; CDR3 protein: CASSYERLSTDTQYF
D gene: TRBD2; V gene: TRBV7-9; J gene: TRBJ2-7; clone size: many; CDR3 DNA: TGTGCCAGCAGCTTTTCCGCTAGCGGGAACTCCTACGAGCAGTACTTC; CDR3 protein: CASSFSASGNSYEQYF
D gene: NA; V gene: TRBV20-1; J gene: TRBJ2-7; clone size: medium-sized; CDR3 DNA: TGCAGTGCTAGAGGGGCCAGCTCCTACGAGCAGTACTTC; CDR3 protein: CSARGASSYEQYF
D gene: NA; V gene: TRBV6-5; J gene: TRBJ2-1; clone size: many; CDR3 DNA: TGTGCCAGCAGTTACAGTAGTGACGAGCAGTTCTTC; CDR3 protein: CASSYSSDEQFF
D gene: TRBD2; V gene: TRBV9; J gene: TRBJ2-1; clone size: NA; CDR3 DNA: TGTGCCAGCAGCGCTAGCGGGAAGTTGGATGAGCAGTTCTTC; CDR3 protein: CASSASGKLDEQFF
D gene: TRBD2; V gene: TRBV10-2; J gene: TRBJ2-7; clone size: few; CDR3 DNA: TGCGCCAGCAGTGAGTCTAGCGGGGTGTACGAGCAGTACTTC; CDR3 protein: CASSESSGVYEQYF
D gene: TRBD2; V gene: TRBV28; J gene: TRBJ2-1; clone size: few; CDR3 DNA: TGTGCCAGCAGCCTAGGACTAGCGAAGACCTACAATGAGCAGTTCTTC; CDR3 protein: CASSLGLAKTYNEQFF
D gene: TRBD2; V gene: TRBV28; J gene: TRBJ2-5; clone size: medium-sized; CDR3 DNA: TGTGCCAGCAGTTTCCAGCGGGAGGGCCAAGAGACCCAGTACTTC; CDR3 protein: CASSFQREGQETQYF
D gene: NA; V gene: TRBV6-1; J gene: TRBJ2-6; clone size: many; CDR3 DNA: TGTGCCAGCAGTTTCCCCAGTCTCTCTGGGGCCAACGTCCTGACTTTC; CDR3 protein: CASSFPSLSGANVLTF
D gene: TRBD1; V gene: TRBV18; J gene: TRBJ2-1; clone size: NA; CDR3 DNA: TGTGCCAGCTCACCAACACAGGGGATAAATGAGCAGTTCTTC; CDR3 protein: CASSPTQGINEQFF
D gene: NA; V gene: TRBV28; J gene: TRBJ1-2; clone size: few; CDR3 DNA: TGTGCCAGCAGTTTATTCGAGGGGATTGGCTACACCTTC; CDR3 protein: CASSLFEGIGYTF
D gene: NA; V gene: TRBV29-1; J gene: TRBJ2-7; clone size: NA; CDR3 DNA: TGCAGCTGTACCCGAGGGACGGCCGCCTACGAGCAGTACTTC; CDR3 protein: CSCTRGTAAYEQYF
D gene: NA; V gene: TRBV5-1; J gene: TRBJ2-1; clone size: NA; CDR3 DNA: TGCGCCAGCAGCCCGACAGGGGGAGTTTCTAGCGGGGCATACAATGAGCAGTTCTTC; CDR3 protein: CASSPTGGVSSGAYNEQFF
D gene: TRBD2; V gene: TRBV28; J gene: TRBJ2-4; clone size: few; CDR3 DNA: TGTGCCAGCTCTGGGGGGGGAGCGCTCAAAAACATTCAGTACTTC; CDR3 protein: CASSGGGALKNIQYF
D gene: TRBD1; V gene: TRBV5-1; J gene: TRBJ1-4; clone size: NA; CDR3 DNA: TGCGCCAGCAGCTTGGTGGTGACAGGGGGCTTTGCTAATGAAAAACTGTTTTTT; CDR3 protein: CASSLVVTGGFANEKLFF
D gene: TRBD2; V gene: TRBV15; J gene: TRBJ2-5; clone size: NA; CDR3 DNA: TGTGCCACCGCCATCCCCGGGACTAGCGGTCAAGAGACCCAGTACTTC; CDR3 protein: CATAIPGTSGQETQYF
D gene: NA; V gene: TRBV7-9; J gene: TRBJ2-7; clone size: many; CDR3 DNA: TGTGCCAGCAGCTACCTGGGGACTTTAACCTACGAGCAGTACTTC; CDR3 protein: CASSYLGTLTYEQYF
D gene: TRBD2; V gene: TRBV12-3/TRBV12-4; J gene: TRBJ2-7; clone size: few; CDR3 DNA: TGTGCCAGCAGCCGTACGAGCGGGAGGGCTCTCGAGCAGTACTTC; CDR3 protein: CASSRTSGRALEQYF
D gene: NA; V gene: TRBV7-9; J gene: TRBJ1-2; clone size: few; CDR3 DNA: TGTGCCAGCAGCCTTTCCAGGACTAACTATGGCTACACCTTC; CDR3 protein: CASSLSRTNYGYTF
D gene: NA; V gene: TRBV28; J gene: TRBJ1-2; clone size: many; CDR3 DNA: TGTGCCAGCAGTACCCACCAGGGAATCTATGGCTACACCTTC; CDR3 protein: CASSTHQGIYGYTF
D gene: NA; V gene: TRBV4-2; J gene: TRBJ2-5; clone size: NA; CDR3 DNA: TGTGCCAGCCGCGGGACTGGCGAAGAGACCCAGTACTTC; CDR3 protein: CASRGTGEETQYF
D gene: TRBD1; V gene: TRBV29-1; J gene: TRBJ1-4; clone size: NA; CDR3 DNA: TGCAGCGTTGGAGGGGGCAGGGGTGAAAAACTGTTTTTT; CDR3 protein: CSVGGGRGEKLFF
D gene: NA; V gene: TRBV5-1; J gene: TRBJ1-5; clone size: many; CDR3 DNA: TGCGCCAGCAGCTTGGGGTCTGCTCGCAATCAGCCCCAGCATTTT; CDR3 protein: CASSLGSARNQPQHF
D gene: TRBD2; V gene: TRBV27; J gene: TRBJ2-3; clone size: few; CDR3 DNA: TGTGCCAGCAGTCCTGGGACTAGCGGGAGGGATACGCAGTATTTT; CDR3 protein: CASSPGTSGRDTQYF
D gene: TRBD1; V gene: TRBV29-1; J gene: TRBJ1-2; clone size: many; CDR3 DNA: TGCAGCGTTGAAGGGGGAATAGCGGGACAGAGAAATGGCTACACCTTC; CDR3 protein: CSVEGGIAGQRNGYTF
D gene: NA; V gene: TRBV5-4; J gene: TRBJ2-1; clone size: NA; CDR3 DNA: TGTGCCAGCAGCTGGGATAGCAGAGTCTACAATGAGCAGTTCTTC; CDR3 protein: CASSWDSRVYNEQFF
D gene: TRBD2; V gene: TRBV20-1; J gene: TRBJ2-2; clone size: many; CDR3 DNA: TGCAGTGCTAGACCTCCGGGACTAGCGGACACCGGGGAGCTGTTTTTT; CDR3 protein: CSARPPGLADTGELFF
D gene: NA; V gene: TRBV3-1; J gene: TRBJ2-1; clone size: many; CDR3 DNA: TGTGCCAGCAGCCTACGCGGAGGCTACAATGAGCAGTTCTTC; CDR3 protein: CASSLRGGYNEQFF
D gene: TRBD1; V gene: TRBV28; J gene: TRBJ1-1; clone size: many; CDR3 DNA: TGTGCCAGTAGTTGGAACAGGGGGAACACTGAAGCTTTCTTT; CDR3 protein: CASSWNRGNTEAFF
D gene: NA; V gene: TRBV7-6; J gene: TRBJ2-7; clone size: few; CDR3 DNA: TGTGCCAGCAGCTTGCTAGGTGCCTACGAGCAGTACTTC; CDR3 protein: CASSLLGAYEQYF
D gene: NA; V gene: TRBV29-1; J gene: TRBJ2-5; clone size: NA; CDR3 DNA: TGCAGCGCCTTAGAGGGAGTGGTAGAGACCCAGTACTTC; CDR3 protein: CSALEGVVETQYF
D gene: NA; V gene: TRBV11-3; J gene: TRBJ2-1; clone size: NA; CDR3 DNA: TGTGCCAGCAGCCCCCCCGGAGAGATGAATGAGCAGTTCTTC; CDR3 protein: CASSPPGEMNEQFF
D gene: TRBD1; V gene: TRBV2; J gene: TRBJ1-1; clone size: many; CDR3 DNA: TGTGCCAGCAGTGAACGACAGGGGATAGACACTGAAGCTTTCTTT; CDR3 protein: CASSERQGIDTEAFF
D gene: NA; V gene: TRBV28; J gene: TRBJ2-4; clone size: few; CDR3 DNA: TGTGCCAGCAGTCTCGGACTGGAAAACATTCAGTACTTC; CDR3 protein: CASSLGLENIQYF